The clone carrying this T cell receptor (beta chain) has just a few counts. This record belongs to a study of shared clonotypes between healthy human individuals. Across the whole study: With ages of 18 to 49, the donors were two women and a few men.

TCRdb's table, derived via immunoSEQ multiplex PCR, lists solely in-frame clones and lacks some. The table records 550,000 to 700,000 clones, around 73% of them present only once. The sequenced sample was memory CD4+ T cells sorted from blood. Subset given: CD45RA-negative fraction. This clonotype was sampled from a woman under 40 in good health.

The CDR3 DNA is TGTGCCAGCGGTACCGGGACTAGCGGGAGGGCCTATGAGCAGTTCTTC. It specifies CASGTGTSGRAYEQFF. The gene calls are TRBV27 and TRBJ2-1; 16 nucleotides agree with TRBD2. The CDR3 length is 16 residues. The V gene end was trimmed by 8 bases and the J gene end by 8 bases; junction bases not matched to a gene: 9. CDR1 is MNHEY and CDR2 is SMNVEV in the germline V gene (reference sequence).